These 28 T cell receptor beta chains originate from one sample sequenced in a study of T cell responses to AZD1222 COVID-19 vaccine. Using immunoSEQ multiplex PCR, the repertoire was profiled, and TCRdb retains in-frame clones only, with some absent. The sample records some 110,000 clones, around 86% being singletons. The source material was peripheral blood, sampled 28 days after the second dose of the MenACWY control vaccine. The receptors here all came from an adult who received the MenACWY meningococcal vaccine as a control.

J is TRBJ1-2 and V is TRBV4-1; the D gene is possibly TRBD1 (5 bases). The CDR3 length is 13 residues. Germline lookup yields CDR1 MGHRA and CDR2 YSYEKL. The V gene lost 2 bases and the J gene lost 5 bases, with 9 bases spanning the gap. The CDR3 sequence is CASSQQWGYGYTF. The CDR3 DNA follows: TGCGCCAGCAGCCAACAGTGGGGGTATGGCTACACCTTC.

The chain carries TRBV18 and TRBJ1-5; no firm D call. CDR3 size: 12 residues. Germline loops: CDR1 KGHSH, CDR2 LQKENI. V shed 6 bases and J shed 5 bases, with 8 bases lying between them. CDR3 protein: CASSSSDQPQHF. Written as DNA, the CDR3 is TGTGCCAGCTCCTCCAGTGATCAGCCCCAGCATTTT.

This chain joins TRBV7-2 and TRBJ2-1, with D uncertain. Germline CDR1 is SGHTA and CDR2 is FQGNSA. The ends were cut back, 1 base at V and 0 bases at J, with 10 bases in the middle. This CDR3 spans 16 amino acids. The CDR3 loop reads CASSLGLSTSYNEQFF. CDR3 coding DNA: TGTGCCAGCAGCTTAGGATTGAGTACCTCCTACAATGAGCAGTTCTTC.

The CDR3 nucleotides read TGTGCCATCAGTGATCCGCGGAGCACCACTGAAGCTTTCTTT. This translates into CAISDPRSTTEAFF. The rearrangement joins TRBV10-3 to TRBJ1-1; no clear D. V was cut by 3 bases and J by 4 bases, with 12 bases left in between. The CDR3 covers 14 residues. Germline lookup yields CDR1 ENHRY and CDR2 SYGVKD.

The chain recombines TRBV10-3 with TRBJ1-1; D ambiguous. Germline CDR1 and CDR2: ENHRY and SYGVKD. The CDR3 sequence is 15 residues long. Trimming took off 3 bases at V and 1 base at J, with 12 bases between the two ends. CDR3 nucleotides: TGTGCCATCAGTGAACCGGGGTTGGGGAACACTGAAGCTTTCTTT. It is translated as CAISEPGLGNTEAFF.

The V call is TRBV5-4, the J call TRBJ2-2; 7 bases are a match to TRBD1. Germline assignment: CDR1 SGHNT and CDR2 YYREEE (reference sequence). J lost 2 bases, V lost 4 bases, and 11 bases had no gene match. CDR3 length: 17 amino acids. CDR3 sequence reads: CASSPNTGTANTGELFF. DNA for the CDR3: TGTGCCAGCAGCCCAAATACCGGGACAGCTAACACCGGGGAGCTGTTTTTT.

The rearrangement uses TRBV6-5 and TRBJ1-2; a possible D gene is TRBD1 (5 bases). Trimming left V 5 bases short and J 4 bases short, with 17 bases between. Germline V gene data show CDR1 as MNHEY and CDR2 as SVGAGI. The CDR3 loop spans 15 amino acids. Written as DNA, the CDR3 is TGTGCCAGCAGTCAGACAGATTGGGCTAGCTATGGCTACACCTTC. Translating it yields CASSQTDWASYGYTF.

The chain couples TRBV3-1 (or the pseudogene TRBV3-2) to TRBJ2-1, with TRBD2 matching over 10 bases. Germline V CDR1 and CDR2: LGHDT, YNNKEL (reference sequence). The V segment lost 2 bases and the J segment 5 bases; nucleotides outside the gene matches: 6. CDR3 length: 16 residues. The CDR3 nucleotides read TGTGCCAGCAGCCAAACCAGCGGGGGGGCCCACAATGAGCAGTTCTTC. Translating gives CASSQTSGGAHNEQFF.

The rearrangement uses TRBV4-1 and TRBJ2-5, with D possibly matching TRBD2 (6 bases). V was cut by 3 bases and J by 9 bases, with 20 bases left in between. The CDR3 is 15 residues long. Germline assignment: CDR1 MGHRA and CDR2 YSYEKL. CDR3 sequence reads: CASSHPRGDPGAQYF. The CDR3 coding sequence is TGCGCCAGCAGCCACCCTCGCGGGGACCCGGGGGCCCAGTACTTC.

This clone has just a few counts. J is TRBJ2-7 and V is TRBV4-1, with TRBD1 identical over 7 bases. The CDR3 contains 17 residues. V dropped 1 base and J dropped 7; count of bases not matched to a gene: 16. CDR1 is MGHRA and CDR2 is YSYEKL in the germline V gene. The CDR3 nucleotides are TGCGCCAGCAGCCAAGGGCCTGACCCTTCGACAGGGCGGGAGCAGTACTTC. Encoded protein: CASSQGPDPSTGREQYF.

This sequence joins TRBV6-5 and TRBJ2-7, with D perhaps TRBD1 (5 bases). The CDR3 covers 14 residues. Per the germline V gene, CDR1 is MNHEY and CDR2 is SVGAGI. Between the trimmed V and J ends, which lost 0 bases and 3 bases, there was a span of 9 bases. CDR3 coding DNA: TGTGCCAGCAGTTACTCGATCCAGGGCTACGAGCAGTACTTC. Translated, it gives CASSYSIQGYEQYF.

The V and J genes are TRBV12-3 or TRBV12-4 and TRBJ1-4; no firm D call. This CDR3 has 13 amino acids. Trimming removed 6 bases at V and 5 bases at J, with 10 bases between. The DNA for the CDR3 is TGTGCCAGCAGCCTGGGCCACAATGAAAAACTGTTTTTT. Its translation is CASSLGHNEKLFF.

The chain recombines TRBV19 with TRBJ1-1, with 7 bases identical to TRBD1. With V trimmed by 6 bases and J by 0 bases, 1 base remained unmatched. The CDR3 is 13 amino acids. Germline CDR1 and CDR2: LNHDA and SQIVND (reference sequence). CDR3 sequence reads: CASSGQVNTEAFF. CDR3 in DNA: TGTGCCAGTAGCGGACAGGTGAACACTGAAGCTTTCTTT.

This clone was counted once. The rearrangement uses TRBV6-2 or TRBV6-3 and TRBJ1-5; 8 bases fit TRBD1. After removal of 4 bases from V and 6 bases from J, the junction contained 11 bases not matched to a gene. Germline values: CDR1 MNHEY, CDR2 SVGEGT. The CDR3 covers 16 residues. The DNA of the CDR3 is TGTGCCAGCAGTTCGGAGCAGGGGGCAAGAAGTCAGCCCCAGCATTTT. It yields the protein CASSSEQGARSQPQHF.

This rearrangement joins TRBV5-1 to TRBJ2-3; 12 bases fit TRBD1. The V and J ends lost 3 bases and 3 bases, in that order; junction bases with no gene match: 5. Germline V gives CDR1 SGHRS, CDR2 YFSETQ. The CDR3 length is 16 residues. The CDR3 DNA follows: TGCGCCAGCAGCTCCCGGGACAGGGGGCCAACAGATACGCAGTATTTT. This gives the protein CASSSRDRGPTDTQYF.

About this clone itself: Distinct nucleotide sequences in the sample also encode this CDR3. The chain couples TRBV18 to TRBJ1-2; 7 bases agree with TRBD1. The CDR3 is 13 amino acids. Germline V gene data show CDR1 as KGHSH and CDR2 as LQKENI. Trimming cost V 3 bases and J 3 bases; bases outside gene matches: 1. The CDR3 here is CASSPDRDYGYTF. CDR3 DNA: TGTGCCAGCTCACCCGACAGGGACTATGGCTACACCTTC.

This rearrangement joins TRBV14 to TRBJ2-7; weak D call: TRBD1 (6 bases). Germline assignment: CDR1 SGHDN and CDR2 FVKESK. This CDR3 contains 13 residues. V was cut by 1 base and J by 6 bases, with 10 bases left in between. The CDR3 here is CASSQVIRGEQYF. The CDR3 nucleotides are TGTGCCAGCAGCCAAGTTATCAGGGGCGAGCAGTACTTC.

The V and J genes are TRBV7-2 and TRBJ1-1; D gene unclear. The CDR3 consists of 14 residues. V lost 2 bases to trimming and J lost 0 bases, with 7 bases between them. Per the germline V gene, CDR1 is SGHTA and CDR2 is FQGNSA. CDR3 nucleotides: TGTGCCAGCAGCTTATCCCCAGTGAACACTGAAGCTTTCTTT. Encoded protein: CASSLSPVNTEAFF.

The chain combines TRBV4-3 with TRBJ2-4; D possibly uses TRBD1 or TRBD2 (5 bases each). Looked up from germline, CDR1 is LGHNA and CDR2 is YSLEER. The CDR3 has 14 amino acids. V shed 0 bases and J shed 9 bases, with 12 bases lying between them. Here the CDR3 reads CASSQDRGDSIQYF. For the CDR3, the DNA is TGCGCCAGCAGCCAAGATCGGGGCGACTCCATTCAGTACTTC.

This clone was observed once. V usage is TRBV27 and J usage is TRBJ1-5; D might be TRBD1 (5 bases). Germline CDR1 and CDR2: MNHEY and SMNVEV (reference sequence). V lost 0 bases and J lost 0, with 9 bases in between. The CDR3 runs to 16 residues. The CDR3 nucleotides are TGTGCCAGCAGTTTATCGGCGGGGACTAGCAATCAGCCCCAGCATTTT. Amino acids: CASSLSAGTSNQPQHF.

This clone has more than one count but fewer than ten. This chain uses TRBV6-5 with TRBJ1-4; 10 bases fit TRBD1. After removal of 5 bases from V and 5 bases from J, the junction contained 5 bases not matched to a gene. In germline, CDR1 is MNHEY, CDR2 SVGAGI. This CDR3 is 15 amino acids long. This chain's CDR3 is CASSQPTGGNEKLFF. Written as DNA, the CDR3 is TGTGCCAGCAGTCAACCGACAGGGGGCAATGAAAAACTGTTTTTT.

The V gene is TRBV7-2, the J gene TRBJ1-1; TRBD1 is a possible D gene (5 bases). This CDR3 has 12 residues. Germline CDR1 and CDR2: SGHTA and FQGNSA. Trimming took off 0 bases at V and 10 bases at J, with 9 bases between the two ends. CDR3 nucleotides: TGTGCCAGCAGCTTAGCCAGGGTGGGAGCTTTCTTT. It encodes CASSLARVGAFF.

This chain connects TRBV27 to TRBJ2-7; 11 bases align to TRBD1. The CDR3 length is 14 residues. V lost 2 bases, J lost 7 bases, and 4 bases stayed unmatched. Germline CDR1 is MNHEY and CDR2 is SMNVEV (reference sequence). Here the CDR3 reads CASSLGTGGSEQYF. CDR3 nucleotides: TGTGCCAGCAGTTTAGGGACAGGGGGATCGGAGCAGTACTTC.

J is TRBJ2-7 and V is TRBV11-2; 8 nucleotides match TRBD1. Germline CDR1 SGHAT, CDR2 FQNNGV. After removal of 5 bases from V and 2 bases from J, the junction contained 5 bases not matched to a gene. The CDR3 consists of 14 residues. The CDR3 spells CASSPGQGPYEQYF. The CDR3 DNA is TGTGCCAGCAGCCCTGGACAGGGACCCTACGAGCAGTACTTC.

This rearrangement joins TRBV11-2 to TRBJ1-1, with D possibly TRBD1 on 5 matching bases. The CDR3 is 14 residues long. Trimming stripped 3 bases from V and 0 bases from J, with 8 bases between. Looked up from germline, CDR1 is SGHAT and CDR2 is FQNNGV. The CDR3 bases are TGTGCCAGCAGCTTGGGACGGATGAACACTGAAGCTTTCTTT. Encoded protein: CASSLGRMNTEAFF. Full variable domain (rest looked up from reference TRBV11-2 and TRBJ1-1): EAGVAQSPRYKIIEKRQSVAFWCNPISGHATLYWYQQILGQGPKLLIQFQNNGVVDDSQLPKDRFSAERLKGVDSTLKIQPAKLEDSAVYLCASSLGRMNTEAFFGQGTRLTVV.

V usage is TRBV28 and J usage is TRBJ1-2; 8 bases map to TRBD1. Germline V lookup: CDR1 MDHEN, CDR2 SYDVKM. The CDR3 contains 16 residues. The trim removed 4 bases at V and 3 bases at J, leaving 10 bases unmatched. CDR3 bases: TGTGCCAGCAGTTCCACCTACAGGGGGTCCCACTATGGCTACACCTTC. Translated: CASSSTYRGSHYGYTF.

The chain employs TRBV24-1 and TRBJ2-5, with TRBD1 as a possible D gene (6 bases). V was cut by 9 bases and J by 2 bases, with 9 bases left in between. Germline V lookup: CDR1 KGHDR, CDR2 SFDVKD. This CDR3 is 12 amino acids long. CDR3 in amino acids: CATQGYQETQYF. CDR3 bases: TGTGCCACCCAGGGGTATCAAGAGACCCAGTACTTC.

This clone was counted between two and nine times. The J gene is TRBJ1-6, the V gene TRBV19; D not certain. Trimming took off 3 bases at V and 7 bases at J, with 13 bases between the two ends. This CDR3 has 15 amino acids. Germline CDR1 LNHDA, CDR2 SQIVND (reference sequence). CDR3 sequence: CASSITRSRNSPLHF. The CDR3 coding sequence is TGTGCCAGTAGTATTACGAGGAGCAGAAATTCACCCCTCCACTTT.